The present T cell receptor beta chain was sequenced within a study of control samples from healthy donors and cancer patients. Only a few counts were recorded for this clone. Data came from immunoSEQ multiplex PCR; TCRdb stores just in-frame clones and leaves some out. Among 150,000 to 180,000 clones, approximately 93% were seen once, and the ten largest hold approximately 2.5%. The CDR3 runs 15 residues. After removal of 0 bases from V and 6 bases from J, the junction contained 7 bases not matched to a gene. The germline CDR1 and CDR2 sequences are SQVTM and ANQGSEA. The chain has TRBV29-1 and TRBJ2-1; 8 bases are a match to TRBD1. This sequence was found in a man aged 45-60 years in good health. The sequenced material came from blood. CDR3 nucleotides: TGCAGCGTTGAAGATTGGGGGACAGGTCTCAATGAGCAGTTCTTC. This codes for CSVEDWGTGLNEQFF.